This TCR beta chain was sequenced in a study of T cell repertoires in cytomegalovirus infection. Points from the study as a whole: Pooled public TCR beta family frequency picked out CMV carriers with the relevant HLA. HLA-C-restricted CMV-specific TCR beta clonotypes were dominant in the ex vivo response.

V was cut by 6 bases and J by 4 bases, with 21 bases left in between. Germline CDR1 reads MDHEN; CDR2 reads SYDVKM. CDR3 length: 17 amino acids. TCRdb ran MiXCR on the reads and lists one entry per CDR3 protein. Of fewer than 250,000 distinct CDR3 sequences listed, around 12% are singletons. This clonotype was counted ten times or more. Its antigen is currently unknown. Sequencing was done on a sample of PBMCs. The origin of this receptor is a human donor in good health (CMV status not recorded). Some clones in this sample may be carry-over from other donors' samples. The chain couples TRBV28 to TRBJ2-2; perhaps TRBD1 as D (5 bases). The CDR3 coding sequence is TGTGCCAGCAGCCTAACGGGTCAGGGTTATGGCACCGGGGAGCTGTTTTTT. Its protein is CASSLTGQGYGTGELFF.